This TCR beta chain stems from a study of T cells in Graves' hyperthyroidism and ophthalmopathy. This clonotype was observed many times. Diagnostic decisions used clinical symptoms, serum thyroxine and TRAb, thyroid ultrasound and orbital computed tomography. The CDR3 totals 12 residues. Trimming removed 4 bases from V and 4 bases from J, with 7 bases in between. Germline CDR1 is MDHEN and CDR2 is SYDVKM. Regions amplified from RNA transcripts were the TCR beta CDR3 regions. With the HTBI primer set, the TCR CDR3 went through a first round of RT-PCR. TCRdb passed the multiplex PCR reads through MiXCR, listing each CDR3 protein once. The sample carries 200,000 to 250,000 distinct CDR3 sequences, about a sixth recorded once.

This clonotype was sampled from a woman in her forties or fifties with Graves' hyperthyroidism. The sample comprised blood. The chain couples TRBV28 to TRBJ1-2; the D is unclear. This chain's CDR3 is CASSSKIYGYTF. Here the CDR3 DNA reads TGTGCCAGCAGTTCCAAAATCTATGGCTACACCTTC.